This T cell receptor beta chain was sequenced for a study of blood T cell repertoires in COVID-19 (TCRdb year 2020). A note on the overall study: The collaborator samples originated in the United States, Italy and Spain and spanned the acute and convalescent phases of COVID-19. The sample metadata nearly always contained a de-identified subject ID, COVID-19 status, age in years and sex. The samples were drawn from two sources: the first 160 participants of the ongoing ImmuneRACE study, and approximately 1,300 subjects contributed by 6 global collaborators. The repertoires were released in a freely available public database intended as a resource for research on the immune response to SARS-CoV-2. Where available, HLA class I and class II types were taken from metadata supplied by the sample provider and were not determined by assay-based typing. The material from the prospective study consisted of cDNA or gDNA derived from T cells, B-cell-depleted T cells, or PBMCs. The dataset comprised deeply sampled blood TCRbeta repertoires from subjects exposed to, actively infected with, or recovered from COVID-19.

A note on this clone: There is no known antigen for this receptor. Base-call qualities are not available, and no considerably larger clone is one nucleotide away.

The paper as a whole reports these results and caveats: Clinical and demographic metadata were provided uncurated, with the amount varying by source and participant.

The immunoSEQ Assay, a bias-controlled multiplex PCR, was used to amplify TCRbeta CDR3 regions from genomic DNA. The authors processed their data as follows. The number of nucleated cells in each sample was estimated from the amplification of reference gene primers within the assay. To quantify the absolute abundance of each unique TCRbeta CDR3 rearrangement, sequence reads were collapsed and filtered. Productive Simpson clonality was computed per sample as the square root of Simpson's diversity index over productive rearrangements. TCRdb took this table from immuneACCESS and kept in-frame rearrangements with V and J called. Such tables lack part of the clones; where checked against another copy, unresolved V genes explain under half of the gap, and the rest is unexplained. The DNA gave D and trimming, while V, J and clone size come from that table. Counted in this sample were some 270,000 clones; roughly four fifths of them appeared once. In total, the top ten clones hold 3.4% of the sample.

From the cysteine through the phenylalanine, the CDR3 covers 16 amino acids. Left in the record is the CDR3 DNA by itself, 48 bases read in frame from the first base. Clipping removes 6 bases from V and 6 bases from J, with 14 as the unmatched junction base count. The germline V gene encodes CDR1 LGHNA and CDR2 YNFKEQ. Enrolling through a virtual design, the prospective study's participants ranged in age from roughly 18 to 95 years and lived across 20 to 30 United States geographic areas. In the prospective study, cohorts were assigned on the basis of participant-reported clinical history obtained from a screening survey and a study questionnaire. For ImmuneRACE Cohort 3, a participant was defined as recovered based on two consecutive negative NP/OP PCR tests, clearance by a healthcare professional, or resolution of symptoms. Mobile phlebotomists in the prospective study collected whole blood, serum and a nasopharyngeal or oropharyngeal swab from every participant. Additional blood draws and questionnaires over an approximately two-month period could optionally be provided by prospective study participants. Before DNA extraction, prospective study blood samples were shipped either frozen or at room temperature.

The origin of this receptor is a man aged 45-60 years who had recovered from COVID-19. This receptor chain uses TRBV4-2 and TRBJ1-3, with 7 bases in between that match TRBD1. The sequencing input was PBMCs or T cells enriched from blood (not recorded which). The CDR3 loop reads CASSLSRGNRENTIYF. DNA sequence: TGTGCCAGCAGTTTATCCAGGGGGAATAGGGAAAACACCATATATTTT.